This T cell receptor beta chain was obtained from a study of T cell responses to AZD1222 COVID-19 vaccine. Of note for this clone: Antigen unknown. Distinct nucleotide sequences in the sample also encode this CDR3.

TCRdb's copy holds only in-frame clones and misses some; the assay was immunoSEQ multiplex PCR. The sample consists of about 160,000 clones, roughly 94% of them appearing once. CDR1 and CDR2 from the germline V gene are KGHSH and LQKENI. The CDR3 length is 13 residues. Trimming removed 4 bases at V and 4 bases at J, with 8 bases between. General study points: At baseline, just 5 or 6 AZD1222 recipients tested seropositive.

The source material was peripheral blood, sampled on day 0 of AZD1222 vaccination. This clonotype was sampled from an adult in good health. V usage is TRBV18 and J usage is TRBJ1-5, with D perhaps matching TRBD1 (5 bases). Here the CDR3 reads CASSRGGNQPQHF. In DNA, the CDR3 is TGTGCCAGCTCACGTGGGGGTAATCAGCCCCAGCATTTT.